What follows describes a single T cell receptor (beta chain). The antigen remains undetermined. The sample originates from a study of Graves' ophthalmopathy and Graves' hyperthyroidism. Whole-study results and caveats: It was with 70.59% sensitivity and around 72% specificity that the model predicted ophthalmopathy progression.

Scientists amplified the TCR beta CDR3 regions from RNA transcripts. HTBI-primed first-round RT-PCR preceded second-round multiplex PCR. TCRdb used MiXCR to reprocess the multiplex PCR reads, holding one entry per CDR3 protein. The sample comprises approximately 160,000 distinct CDR3 sequences, approximately 38% of which are singletons, and roughly 5.2% rests with the top ten. Other autoimmune diseases, uncontrolled infections, pregnancy or lactation led to the exclusion of patients. Reliance was placed on clinical symptoms, serum thyroxine, TRAb, thyroid ultrasound and orbital computed tomography for diagnosis. Germline CDR1 MNHEY, CDR2 SVGEGT. V was shortened by 8 bases and J by 4 bases, with 6 bases between the two germline ends. The CDR3 sequence is 12 residues long.

This clonotype originated in a woman in her thirties or forties with Graves' ophthalmopathy. The V gene is TRBV6-2 or TRBV6-3, the J gene TRBJ1-6; D is unclear. The sequencing input was peripheral blood. The CDR3 DNA reads TGTGCCAGCGGACGGTATAATTCACCCCTCCACTTT. Translated: CASGRYNSPLHF.